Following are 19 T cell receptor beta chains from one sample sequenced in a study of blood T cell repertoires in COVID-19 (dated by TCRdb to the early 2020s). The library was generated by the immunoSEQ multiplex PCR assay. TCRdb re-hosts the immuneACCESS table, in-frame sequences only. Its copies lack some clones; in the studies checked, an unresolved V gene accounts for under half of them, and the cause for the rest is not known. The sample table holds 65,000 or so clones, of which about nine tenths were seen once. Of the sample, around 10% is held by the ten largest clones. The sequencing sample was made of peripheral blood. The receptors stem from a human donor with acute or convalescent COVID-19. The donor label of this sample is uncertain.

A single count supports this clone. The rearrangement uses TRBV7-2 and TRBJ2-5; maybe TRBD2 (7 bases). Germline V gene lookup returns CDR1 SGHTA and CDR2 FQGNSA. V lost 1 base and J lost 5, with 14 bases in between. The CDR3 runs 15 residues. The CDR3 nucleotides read TGTGCCAGCAGCTTAGTAGGGGGGGCGCGGGAGACCCAGTACTTC. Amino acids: CASSLVGGARETQYF.

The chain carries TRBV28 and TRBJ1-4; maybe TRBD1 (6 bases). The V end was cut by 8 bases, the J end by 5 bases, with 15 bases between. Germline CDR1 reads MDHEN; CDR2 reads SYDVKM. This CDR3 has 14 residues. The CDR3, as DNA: TGTGCCAGCGCCCAGGGCCAGGGGAATGAAAAACTGTTTTTT. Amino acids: CASAQGQGNEKLFF.

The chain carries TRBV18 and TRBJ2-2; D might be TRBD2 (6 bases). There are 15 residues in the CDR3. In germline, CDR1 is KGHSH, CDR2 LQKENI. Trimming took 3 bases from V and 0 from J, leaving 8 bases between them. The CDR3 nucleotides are TGTGCCAGCTCACCGGAGGGCGCGAACACCGGGGAGCTGTTTTTT. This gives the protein CASSPEGANTGELFF.

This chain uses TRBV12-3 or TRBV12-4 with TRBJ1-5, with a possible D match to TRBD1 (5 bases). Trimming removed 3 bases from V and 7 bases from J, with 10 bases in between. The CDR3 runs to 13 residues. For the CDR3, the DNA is TGTGCCAGCAGTTTGTCAGGGTTCCAGCCCCAGCATTTT. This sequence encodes CASSLSGFQPQHF.

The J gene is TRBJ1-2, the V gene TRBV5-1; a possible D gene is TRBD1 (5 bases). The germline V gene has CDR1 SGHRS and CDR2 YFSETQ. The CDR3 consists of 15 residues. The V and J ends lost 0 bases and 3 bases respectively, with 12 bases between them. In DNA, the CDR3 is TGCGCCAGCAGCTTGGGGGTTGGCAGGGACTATGGCTACACCTTC. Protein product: CASSLGVGRDYGYTF.

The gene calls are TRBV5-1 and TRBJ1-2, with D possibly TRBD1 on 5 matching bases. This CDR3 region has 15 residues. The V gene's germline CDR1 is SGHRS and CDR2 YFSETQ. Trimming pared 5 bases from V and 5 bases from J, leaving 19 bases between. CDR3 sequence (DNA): TGCGCCAGCAGTCCCGCCGGGGGGAGGTTATATGGCTACACCTTC. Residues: CASSPAGGRLYGYTF.

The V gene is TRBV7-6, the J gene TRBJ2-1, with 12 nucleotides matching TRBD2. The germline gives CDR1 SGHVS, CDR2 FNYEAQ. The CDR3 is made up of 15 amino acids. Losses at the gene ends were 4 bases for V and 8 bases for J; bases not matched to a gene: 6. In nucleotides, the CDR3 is TGTGCCAGCAGCTATGCTAGCGGGAGGGTCTATGAGCAGTTCTTC. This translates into CASSYASGRVYEQFF.

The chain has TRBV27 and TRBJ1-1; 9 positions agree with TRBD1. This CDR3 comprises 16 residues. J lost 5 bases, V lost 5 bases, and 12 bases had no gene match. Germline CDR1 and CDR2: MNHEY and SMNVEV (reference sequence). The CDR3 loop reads CASSGWDRANRTEAFF. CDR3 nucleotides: TGTGCCAGCAGTGGATGGGACAGGGCCAACCGGACTGAAGCTTTCTTT.

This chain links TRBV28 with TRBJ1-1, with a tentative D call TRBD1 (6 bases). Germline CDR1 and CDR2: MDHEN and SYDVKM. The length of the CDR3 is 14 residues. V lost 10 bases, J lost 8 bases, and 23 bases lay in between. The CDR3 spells CATVSIRRTEEAFF. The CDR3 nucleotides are TGTGCCACCGTATCCATACGTCGGACAGAAGAAGCTTTCTTT. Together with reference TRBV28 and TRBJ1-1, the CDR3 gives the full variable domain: DVKVTQSSRYLVKRTGEKVFLECVQDMDHENMFWYRQDPGLGLRLIYFSYDVKMKEKGDIPEGYSVSREKKERFSLILESASTNQTSMYLCATVSIRRTEEAFFGQGTRLTVV.

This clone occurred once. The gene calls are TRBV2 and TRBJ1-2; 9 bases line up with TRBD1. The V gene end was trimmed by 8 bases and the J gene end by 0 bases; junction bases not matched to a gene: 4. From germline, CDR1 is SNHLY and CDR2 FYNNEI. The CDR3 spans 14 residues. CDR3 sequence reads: CASERDRANYGYTF. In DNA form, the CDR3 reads TGTGCCAGCGAGAGGGACAGGGCTAACTATGGCTACACCTTC.

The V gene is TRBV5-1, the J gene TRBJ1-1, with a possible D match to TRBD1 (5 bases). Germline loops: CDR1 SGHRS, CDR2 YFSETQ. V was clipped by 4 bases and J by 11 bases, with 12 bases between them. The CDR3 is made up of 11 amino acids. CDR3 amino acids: CASSEDGGAFF. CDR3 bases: TGCGCCAGCAGCGAAGATGGGGGGGCTTTCTTT.

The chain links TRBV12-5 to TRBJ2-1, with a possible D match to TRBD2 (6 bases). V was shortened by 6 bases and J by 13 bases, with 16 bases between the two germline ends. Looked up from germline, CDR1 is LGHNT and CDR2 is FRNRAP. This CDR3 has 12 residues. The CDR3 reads CASGLHRDSQFF. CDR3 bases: TGTGCTAGTGGACTTCACCGGGACTCCCAGTTCTTC.

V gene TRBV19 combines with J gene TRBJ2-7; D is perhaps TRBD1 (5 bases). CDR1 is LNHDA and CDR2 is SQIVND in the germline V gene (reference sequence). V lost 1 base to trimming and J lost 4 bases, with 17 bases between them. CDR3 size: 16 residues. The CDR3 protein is CASSIGSGQPTYEQYF. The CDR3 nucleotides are TGTGCCAGTAGTATAGGATCAGGGCAGCCGACGTACGAGCAGTACTTC. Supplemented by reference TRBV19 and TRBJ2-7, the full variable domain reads DGGITQSPKYLFRKEGQNVTLSCEQNLNHDAMYWYRQDPGQGLRLIYYSQIVNDFQKGDIAEGYSVSREKKESFPLTVTSAQKNPTAFYLCASSIGSGQPTYEQYFGPGTRLTVT.

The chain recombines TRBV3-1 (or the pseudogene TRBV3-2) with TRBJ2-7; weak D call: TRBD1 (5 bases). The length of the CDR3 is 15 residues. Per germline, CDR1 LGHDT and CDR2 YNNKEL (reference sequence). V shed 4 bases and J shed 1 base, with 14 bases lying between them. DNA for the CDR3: TGTGCCAGCAGCCCCGGCAGGGAACGGTCCTACGAGCAGTACGTC. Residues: CASSPGRERSYEQYV.

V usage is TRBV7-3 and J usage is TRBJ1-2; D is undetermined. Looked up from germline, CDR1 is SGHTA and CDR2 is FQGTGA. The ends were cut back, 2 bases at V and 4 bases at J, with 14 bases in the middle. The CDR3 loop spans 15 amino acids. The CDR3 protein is CASSLGYSGGYGYTF. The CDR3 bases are TGTGCCAGCAGCTTAGGATATTCCGGCGGCTATGGCTACACCTTC.

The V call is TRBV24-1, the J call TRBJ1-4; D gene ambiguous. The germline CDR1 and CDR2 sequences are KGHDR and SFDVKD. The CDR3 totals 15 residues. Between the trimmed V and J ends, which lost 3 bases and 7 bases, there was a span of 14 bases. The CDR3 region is CATSDITSGSEKLFF. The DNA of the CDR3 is TGTGCCACCAGTGATATAACTTCGGGGTCTGAAAAACTGTTTTTT.

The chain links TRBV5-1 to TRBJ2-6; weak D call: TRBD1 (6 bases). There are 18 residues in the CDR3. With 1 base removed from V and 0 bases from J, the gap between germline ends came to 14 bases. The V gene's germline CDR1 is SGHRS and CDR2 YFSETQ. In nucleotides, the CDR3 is TGCGCCAGCAGCTTGCAGGGGTCAGCGCGCTCTGGGGCCAACGTCCTGACTTTC. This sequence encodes CASSLQGSARSGANVLTF.

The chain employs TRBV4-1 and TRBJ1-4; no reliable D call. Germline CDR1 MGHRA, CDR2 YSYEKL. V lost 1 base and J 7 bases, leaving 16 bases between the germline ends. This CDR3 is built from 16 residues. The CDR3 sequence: CASSQAMDRPGEKLFF. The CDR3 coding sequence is TGCGCCAGCAGCCAAGCCATGGATAGACCAGGTGAAAAACTGTTTTTT.

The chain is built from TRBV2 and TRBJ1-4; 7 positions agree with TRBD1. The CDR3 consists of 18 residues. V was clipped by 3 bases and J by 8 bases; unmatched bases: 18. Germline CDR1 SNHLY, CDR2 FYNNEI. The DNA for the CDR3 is TGTGCCAGCAGTGATCCCCTCCTACGTCGACAGGGAGAGGAAAAACTGTTTTTT. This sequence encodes CASSDPLLRRQGEEKLFF.